This T cell receptor beta chain is drawn from a study of HIV-infected children after antiretroviral therapy interruption. Treatment reported: PENTA 11 planned treatment interruption arm or continuous ART arm. Sorting from thawed PBMCs isolated naive CD4+ CD45RA+ CD45RO- T cells. RNA-based 3' RACE libraries used unique molecular identifiers. A single record per CDR3 protein comes from TCRdb applying MiXCR to the 3' RACE reads. The sample holds tens of thousands of distinct CDR3 sequences, approximately 6.1% seen once. The specimen was CD45RA+ CD4+ T cells from PBMCs, pooled from several time points, collected from a donor given antiretroviral therapy, either interrupted or continuous. Documented subset: naive CD4+ CD45RA+ CD45RO- T cells. The sequence derives from a pool of human donors with HIV.

This chain's CDR3 is CASSLWSRAYNEQFF. The CDR3 DNA reads as TGTGCCAGCAGTTTGTGGTCCAGGGCCTACAATGAGCAGTTCTTC. This chain links TRBV28 with TRBJ2-1; a weak D match, TRBD1 (5 bases). The germline CDR1 and CDR2 sequences are MDHEN and SYDVKM. This CDR3 has 15 residues. V was cut by 3 bases and J by 2 bases, with 11 bases left in between. The variable domain in full, with the rest retrieved from reference TRBV28 and TRBJ2-1, is DVKVTQSSRYLVKRTGEKVFLECVQDMDHENMFWYRQDPGLGLRLIYFSYDVKMKEKGDIPEGYSVSREKKERFSLILESASTNQTSMYLCASSLWSRAYNEQFFGPGTRLTVL.